The rows below give T cell receptor beta chains drawn from one sample of a study of cytomegalovirus exposure and HLA in healthy donors. Assay used: immunoSEQ multiplex PCR; TCRdb lists only in-frame clones, some missing. The sample yields about 310,000 clones, over 75% seen once. Specimen: PBMCs. Receptors originate from a young man in good health and CMV-seronegative. The CDR3 runs from the conserved cysteine through the conserved F or W. Fields, in order: D gene, V gene, clone size, J gene, CDR3 DNA, CDR3 protein. A D gene is named only where the DNA matches it firmly. Clone size appears in some rows only: once, few, many, or a class for an expanded clone.

d_gene: .; v_gene: TRBV29-1; abundance: .; j_gene: TRBJ2-7; CDR3nt: TGCAGCGTTGATCCCGGGTACGAGCAGTACTTC; CDR3aa: CSVDPGYEQYF
d_gene: .; v_gene: TRBV19; abundance: .; j_gene: TRBJ1-5; CDR3nt: TGTGCCAGTAGTATACTACAGGGTGGCAATCAGCCCCAGCATTTT; CDR3aa: CASSILQGGNQPQHF
d_gene: TRBD1; v_gene: TRBV4-3; abundance: .; j_gene: TRBJ2-5; CDR3nt: TGCGCCAGCAGCCGCGGGACAGGGCTATCCCCCCTAAGAGAGACCCAGTACTTC; CDR3aa: CASSRGTGLSPLRETQYF
d_gene: .; v_gene: TRBV7-2; abundance: .; j_gene: TRBJ1-3; CDR3nt: TGTGCCAGCAGACAGGGCGTCGCGGGAAACACCATATATTTT; CDR3aa: CASRQGVAGNTIYF
d_gene: TRBD1; v_gene: TRBV4-2; abundance: .; j_gene: TRBJ1-2; CDR3nt: TGTGCCAGCAGCCATGCAGGGGGCGCGGGTGGCTACACCTTC; CDR3aa: CASSHAGGAGGYTF
d_gene: .; v_gene: TRBV4-1; abundance: .; j_gene: TRBJ2-1; CDR3nt: TGCGCCAGCAGCCAAGAGGACACGCCGTACAATGAGCAGTTCTTC; CDR3aa: CASSQEDTPYNEQFF
d_gene: TRBD1; v_gene: TRBV18; abundance: once; j_gene: TRBJ1-4; CDR3nt: TGTGCCAGCTCACCTTCGGGACAGGTCAACGGAAAACTGTTTTTT; CDR3aa: CASSPSGQVNGKLFF
d_gene: TRBD2; v_gene: TRBV5-6; abundance: .; j_gene: TRBJ2-7; CDR3nt: TGTGCCAGCAGACCCCGGACTAGCGGGGGGGCTTACGAGCAGTACTTC; CDR3aa: CASRPRTSGGAYEQYF
d_gene: TRBD2; v_gene: TRBV5-6; abundance: .; j_gene: TRBJ2-3; CDR3nt: TGTGCCAGCACCCTTCCGGGACTATCCGCAGATACGCAGTATTTT; CDR3aa: CASTLPGLSADTQYF
d_gene: .; v_gene: TRBV28; abundance: .; j_gene: TRBJ1-1; CDR3nt: TGTGCCAGCAGTCTCGGGCAGGGCTACACTGAAGCTTTCTTT; CDR3aa: CASSLGQGYTEAFF
d_gene: TRBD1; v_gene: TRBV4-1; abundance: .; j_gene: TRBJ2-7; CDR3nt: TGCGCCAGCAGCCAATACAGGGGATCTTCCTACGAGCAGTACTTC; CDR3aa: CASSQYRGSSYEQYF
d_gene: .; v_gene: TRBV12-5; abundance: once; j_gene: TRBJ1-5; CDR3nt: TGTGCTAGTGGTTTGAGAGGGCCGGATCAGCCCCAGCATTTT; CDR3aa: CASGLRGPDQPQHF
d_gene: TRBD1; v_gene: TRBV4-3; abundance: .; j_gene: TRBJ2-2; CDR3nt: TGCGCCAGCAGCCAAGCGGACAGGACCTCCGGGGAGCTGTTTTTT; CDR3aa: CASSQADRTSGELFF
d_gene: .; v_gene: TRBV6-1; abundance: .; j_gene: TRBJ2-1; CDR3nt: TGTGCCAGCCTGGTCGGGGTCAATGAGCAGTTCTTC; CDR3aa: CASLVGVNEQFF
d_gene: TRBD1; v_gene: TRBV7-2; abundance: .; j_gene: TRBJ2-7; CDR3nt: TGTGCCAGCACCCCAATCCGGGACAGGGATGCCTACGAGCAGTACTTC; CDR3aa: CASTPIRDRDAYEQYF
d_gene: .; v_gene: TRBV29-1; abundance: .; j_gene: TRBJ2-2; CDR3nt: TGCAGCGTGGCCAGGGAAGCCGGGGAGCTGTTTTTT; CDR3aa: CSVAREAGELFF
d_gene: TRBD2; v_gene: TRBV27; abundance: .; j_gene: TRBJ2-5; CDR3nt: TGTGCCAGCAGTTCCATCCCGGGACTAGCGTCAAGGGCCCAGTACTTC; CDR3aa: CASSSIPGLASRAQYF
d_gene: .; v_gene: TRBV5-4; abundance: .; j_gene: TRBJ2-1; CDR3nt: TGTGCCAGCAGTTTTCTAAATGAGCAGTTCTTC; CDR3aa: CASSFLNEQFF
d_gene: .; v_gene: TRBV11-2; abundance: .; j_gene: TRBJ2-7; CDR3nt: TGTGCCAGCAGCTTAGGAACACGACAAACCTACGAGCAGTACTTC; CDR3aa: CASSLGTRQTYEQYF
d_gene: TRBD1; v_gene: TRBV19; abundance: .; j_gene: TRBJ1-6; CDR3nt: TGTGCCAGTACCGGGACAGGGTCGGTGAGCTCACCCCTCCACTTT; CDR3aa: CASTGTGSVSSPLHF
d_gene: .; v_gene: TRBV7-8; abundance: .; j_gene: TRBJ2-2; CDR3nt: TGTGCCAGCAGCTCGCGGGCCCCGAGTACCGGGGAGCTGTTTTTT; CDR3aa: CASSSRAPSTGELFF
d_gene: TRBD1; v_gene: TRBV25-1; abundance: .; j_gene: TRBJ2-5; CDR3nt: TGTGCCAGCAGTGAATGGACAGGGGTAAGGGAGACCCAGTACTTC; CDR3aa: CASSEWTGVRETQYF
d_gene: .; v_gene: TRBV7-2; abundance: .; j_gene: TRBJ2-7; CDR3nt: TGTGCCAGCAGCTTCGAGAGTATTTCCTACGAGCAGTACTTC; CDR3aa: CASSFESISYEQYF
d_gene: TRBD1; v_gene: TRBV5-5; abundance: .; j_gene: TRBJ1-2; CDR3nt: TGTGCCAGCATCCCCCGGGAGGGGGCTTATGGCTACACCTTC; CDR3aa: CASIPREGAYGYTF
d_gene: TRBD2; v_gene: TRBV27; abundance: once; j_gene: TRBJ2-1; CDR3nt: TGTGCCAGCAATCTAGCGGGGGCCCGCTACAATGAGCAGTTCTTC; CDR3aa: CASNLAGARYNEQFF
d_gene: .; v_gene: TRBV4-1; abundance: .; j_gene: TRBJ1-5; CDR3nt: TGCGCCAGCAGCCTGGGGGGGGGTCAGCCCCAGCATTTT; CDR3aa: CASSLGGGQPQHF
d_gene: .; v_gene: TRBV18; abundance: once; j_gene: TRBJ2-7; CDR3nt: TGTGCCAGCTCACCCCTTAGACCGACAGGCGGTTCTTACGAGCAGTACTTC; CDR3aa: CASSPLRPTGGSYEQYF
d_gene: .; v_gene: TRBV28; abundance: .; j_gene: TRBJ2-3; CDR3nt: TGTGCCAGCAGTTTATTGGGGGGGCGCGGGTTTAGCACAGATACGCAGTATTTT; CDR3aa: CASSLLGGRGFSTDTQYF
d_gene: TRBD1; v_gene: TRBV5-4; abundance: .; j_gene: TRBJ1-1; CDR3nt: TGTGCCAGCAGCGGGGACAGTAACACTGAAGCTTTCTTT; CDR3aa: CASSGDSNTEAFF
d_gene: .; v_gene: TRBV30; abundance: .; j_gene: TRBJ2-5; CDR3nt: TGTGCCTGGTCCCAAATGGGGGGCCAAGAGACCCAGTACTTC; CDR3aa: CAWSQMGGQETQYF
d_gene: .; v_gene: TRBV19; abundance: .; j_gene: TRBJ2-5; CDR3nt: TGTGCCAGTAGATCCTATACTGGAGGGACCCAGTACTTC; CDR3aa: CASRSYTGGTQYF